Listed below are T cell receptor beta chains from one sample, sequenced in a study of shared clonotypes between healthy human individuals. Sequencing was performed with immunoSEQ multiplex PCR; in TCRdb, only in-frame clones are kept and a portion is missing. The repertoire holds roughly 2.2 million clones, with under 95% as singletons. The sequencing sample was made of naive CD4+ T cells from PBMCs. The receptor set was obtained from a man aged 18 to 30 in good health. Some clones in this sample may be carry-over from other donors' samples. The CDR3 runs from the conserved cysteine through the conserved F or W. The D gene is left open where the match is weak. Size tells how often a clone was seen (once, few, many) or the class of an expanded clone, and some rows leave it out.

16	TRBV27	TRBJ1-5	once	.	CASSFSAQALDQPQHF	TGTGCCAGCAGTTTTAGTGCACAGGCTTTGGATCAGCCCCAGCATTTT
14	TRBV6-1	TRBJ2-7	.	TRBD1	CASSETGSASKQYF	TGTGCCAGCAGTGAGACAGGGTCGGCTAGTAAGCAGTACTTC
16	TRBV12-5	TRBJ1-1	once	.	CASGLVDGRGYTEAFF	TGTGCTAGTGGTTTGGTGGATGGGAGGGGCTACACTGAAGCTTTCTTT
15	TRBV5-4	TRBJ2-1	.	TRBD1	CASSLEDRVNNEQFF	TGTGCCAGCAGCTTGGAAGACAGGGTAAACAATGAGCAGTTCTTC
14	TRBV19	TRBJ1-2	.	.	CASSIDGQFYGYTF	TGTGCCAGTAGTATAGATGGTCAGTTCTATGGCTACACCTTC
17	TRBV11-3	TRBJ2-7	.	TRBD2	CASSRASGSFLAYEQYF	TGTGCCAGCAGCCGAGCTAGCGGGAGTTTTCTCGCGTACGAGCAGTACTTC
19	TRBV29-1	TRBJ1-1	.	TRBD1	CSARSPGTGAPTSNTEAFF	TGCAGCGCCCGCTCCCCCGGGACAGGGGCACCGACTTCGAACACTGAAGCTTTCTTT
14	TRBV19	TRBJ1-4	.	.	CASSIRAVGEKLFF	TGTGCCAGTAGTATCAGGGCCGTAGGTGAAAAACTGTTTTTT
15	TRBV27	TRBJ2-7	once	.	CASSVPGAGSYEQYF	TGTGCCAGCTCCGTACCGGGGGCTGGCTCCTACGAGCAGTACTTC
13	TRBV18	TRBJ1-2	.	.	CASSPATGIGYTF	TGTGCCAGCTCACCTGCGACGGGAATTGGGTACACCTTC
15	TRBV5-1	TRBJ2-1	.	.	CASSLSGSSYNEQFF	TGCGCCAGCAGCTTGTCCGGCAGCTCCTACAATGAGCAGTTCTTC
16	TRBV7-3	TRBJ2-4	.	TRBD1	CASSPGTALAKNIQYF	TGTGCCAGCAGCCCGGGGACAGCCTTAGCCAAAAACATTCAGTACTTC
14	TRBV2	TRBJ2-1	.	.	CASSEFLGSGEQFF	TGTGCCAGCAGTGAATTCTTGGGAAGCGGCGAGCAGTTCTTC
13	TRBV10-3	TRBJ1-1	few	.	CAISRTENTEAFF	TGTGCCATCAGTCGGACAGAAAACACTGAAGCTTTCTTT
14	TRBV5-8	TRBJ1-2	.	.	CASRTRGRNYGYTF	TGTGCCAGCAGGACCAGAGGACGGAACTATGGCTACACCTTC
14	TRBV5-8	TRBJ1-2	.	.	CASSLPPANYGYTF	TGTGCCAGCAGCTTGCCCCCCGCTAACTATGGCTACACCTTC
13	TRBV28	TRBJ2-7	.	TRBD2	CATRGGSTYEQYF	TGTGCCACCCGGGGGGGCTCAACCTACGAGCAGTACTTC
16	TRBV5-4	TRBJ2-3	once	.	CASSLAGTSSTDTQYF	TGTGCCAGCAGCTTGGCTGGTACGTCTAGCACAGATACGCAGTATTTT
14	TRBV5-1	TRBJ2-7	.	TRBD1	CASSPQGAPNEQYF	TGCGCCAGCAGCCCCCAGGGGGCCCCCAACGAGCAGTACTTC
15	TRBV5-1	TRBJ1-2	.	TRBD1	CASSLGTGGVYGYTF	TGCGCCAGCAGCCTGGGCACAGGGGGTGTGTATGGCTACACCTTC
17	TRBV7-6	TRBJ2-2	.	TRBD2	CASSIGGGGGRTGELFF	TGTGCCAGCAGCATCGGAGGCGGCGGGGGACGGACCGGGGAGCTGTTTTTT
12	TRBV10-3	TRBJ1-2	.	.	CATLAGLDGYTF	TGTGCCACCTTGGCAGGGTTGGACGGCTACACCTTC
13	TRBV5-4	TRBJ1-1	.	.	CASSSPRGAEAFF	TGTGCCAGCAGCTCTCCCAGGGGCGCTGAAGCTTTCTTT
16	TRBV5-1	TRBJ2-1	.	TRBD2	CASSWGLAGVYNEQFF	TGCGCCAGCAGCTGGGGACTAGCGGGAGTGTACAATGAGCAGTTCTTC
13	TRBV2	TRBJ1-3	.	.	CACAGAAGNTIYF	TGTGCCTGCGCTGGGGCAGCTGGAAACACCATATATTTT
15	TRBV27	TRBJ1-1	.	.	CASSLGRDKNTEAFF	TGTGCCAGCAGTTTGGGGCGGGATAAGAACACTGAAGCTTTCTTT
14	TRBV6-5	TRBJ2-1	.	.	CASSLIGDYNEQFF	TGTGCCAGCAGCTTAATCGGGGATTACAATGAGCAGTTCTTC
14	TRBV9	TRBJ1-1	once	TRBD1	CASSVSQGATEAFF	TGTGCCAGCAGCGTATCCCAGGGGGCCACTGAAGCTTTCTTT
12	TRBV11-2	TRBJ1-6	.	.	CASSLGNSPLHF	TGTGCCAGCAGCTTAGGGAATTCACCCCTCCACTTT
15	TRBV5-4	TRBJ2-1	.	TRBD2	CASSKTSGSPSEQFF	TGTGCCAGCAGCAAAACTAGCGGGAGTCCTTCCGAGCAGTTCTTC
13	TRBV5-1	TRBJ2-5	.	.	CASRRSGEETQYF	TGCGCCAGCAGGAGGAGCGGTGAGGAGACCCAGTACTTC
13	TRBV10-1	TRBJ1-1	.	.	CASSDNYLTEAFF	TGCGCCAGCAGTGACAACTACCTCACTGAAGCTTTCTTT
14	TRBV6-1	TRBJ1-5	.	.	CASKIQGLDQPQHF	TGTGCCAGCAAAATACAGGGACTTGATCAGCCCCAGCATTTT
17	TRBV5-8	TRBJ1-2	.	.	CASSPADRDFALGGYTF	TGTGCCAGCAGCCCAGCCGACCGGGACTTCGCCTTGGGTGGCTACACCTTC
16	TRBV4-3	TRBJ2-4	.	.	CASSQEGLRVKNIQYF	TGCGCCAGCAGCCAAGAGGGACTGCGGGTCAAAAACATTCAGTACTTC
15	TRBV5-1	TRBJ2-7	.	TRBD2	CASSLPRGSSYEQYF	TGCGCCAGCAGCCTCCCGCGGGGGAGCTCCTACGAGCAGTACTTC
14	TRBV5-1	TRBJ2-5	.	TRBD1	CASSMGQGKETQYF	TGCGCCAGCAGCATGGGACAGGGTAAAGAGACCCAGTACTTC
9	TRBV5-3	TRBJ2-2	.	.	CAPGGELFF	TGTGCCCCGGGCGGGGAGCTGTTTTTT
15	TRBV5-4	TRBJ2-7	once	TRBD2	CASRDSGVSSYEQYF	TGTGCCAGCAGAGATAGCGGGGTGAGCTCCTACGAGCAGTACTTC